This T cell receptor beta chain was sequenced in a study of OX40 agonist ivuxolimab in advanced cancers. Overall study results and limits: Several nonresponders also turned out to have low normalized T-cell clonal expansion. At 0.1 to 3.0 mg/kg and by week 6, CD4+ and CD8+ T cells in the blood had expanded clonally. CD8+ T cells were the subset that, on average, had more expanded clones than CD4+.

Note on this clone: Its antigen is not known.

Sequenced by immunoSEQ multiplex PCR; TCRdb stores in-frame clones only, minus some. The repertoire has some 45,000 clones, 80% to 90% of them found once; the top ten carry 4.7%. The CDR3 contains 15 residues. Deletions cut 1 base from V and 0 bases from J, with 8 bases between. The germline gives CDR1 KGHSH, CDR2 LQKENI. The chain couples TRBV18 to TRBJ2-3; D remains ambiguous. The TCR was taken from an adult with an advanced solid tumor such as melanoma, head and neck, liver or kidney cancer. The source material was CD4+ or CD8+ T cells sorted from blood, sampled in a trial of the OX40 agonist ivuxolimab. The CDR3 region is CASSPLLVSTDTQYF. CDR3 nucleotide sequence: TGTGCCAGCTCACCACTGCTTGTAAGCACAGATACGCAGTATTTT.